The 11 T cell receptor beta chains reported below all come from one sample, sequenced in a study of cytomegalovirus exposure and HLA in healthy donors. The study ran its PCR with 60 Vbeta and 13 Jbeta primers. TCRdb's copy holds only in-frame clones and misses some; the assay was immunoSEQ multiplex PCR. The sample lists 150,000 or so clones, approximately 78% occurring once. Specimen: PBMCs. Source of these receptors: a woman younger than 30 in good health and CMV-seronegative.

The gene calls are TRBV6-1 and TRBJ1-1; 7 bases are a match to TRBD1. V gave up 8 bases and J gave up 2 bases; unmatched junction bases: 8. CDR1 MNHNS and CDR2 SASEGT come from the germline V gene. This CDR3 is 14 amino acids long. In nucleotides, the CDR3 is TGTGCCAGCCACGCAGAGGGGGCCAACACTGAAGCTTTCTTT. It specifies CASHAEGANTEAFF.

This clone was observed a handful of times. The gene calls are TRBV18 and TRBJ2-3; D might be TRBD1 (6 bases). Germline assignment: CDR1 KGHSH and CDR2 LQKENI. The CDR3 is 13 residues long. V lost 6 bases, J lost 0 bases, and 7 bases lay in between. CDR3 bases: TGTGCCAGCTCGGACAGAAGCACAGATACGCAGTATTTT. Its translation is CASSDRSTDTQYF.

CDR3 residues: CASGWNQPQHF. The CDR3 DNA reads TGTGCCAGCGGCTGGAATCAGCCCCAGCATTTT. The chain is built from TRBV28 and TRBJ1-5, with D unresolved. In germline, CDR1 is MDHEN, CDR2 SYDVKM. The length of the CDR3 is 11 residues. V was trimmed by 8 bases and J by 4 bases, leaving 6 bases between them.

CDR3 in DNA: TGTGCCAGCAGTTTATTCCCAGGGGCGGGAGATGGCTACACCTTC. Translating it yields CASSLFPGAGDGYTF. The chain uses TRBV28 and TRBJ1-2; D possibly corresponds to TRBD1 (6 bases). The germline V and J ends were trimmed by 1 base and 6 bases, with 15 bases remaining between them. Germline V gene sequence: CDR1 MDHEN, CDR2 SYDVKM. This CDR3 comprises 15 residues.

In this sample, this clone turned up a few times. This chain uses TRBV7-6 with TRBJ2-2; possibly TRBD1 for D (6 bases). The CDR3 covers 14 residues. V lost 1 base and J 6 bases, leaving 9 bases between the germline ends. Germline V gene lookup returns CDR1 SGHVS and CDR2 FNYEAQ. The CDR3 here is CASSLVRGSGELFF. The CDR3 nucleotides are TGTGCCAGCAGCTTAGTCAGGGGATCCGGGGAGCTGTTTTTT.

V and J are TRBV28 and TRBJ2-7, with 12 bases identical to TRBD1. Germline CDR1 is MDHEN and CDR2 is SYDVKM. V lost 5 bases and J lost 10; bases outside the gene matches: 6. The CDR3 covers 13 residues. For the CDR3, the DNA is TGTGCCAGCAGTAGCCGGGACAGGGGGCAACAGTACTTC. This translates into CASSSRDRGQQYF.

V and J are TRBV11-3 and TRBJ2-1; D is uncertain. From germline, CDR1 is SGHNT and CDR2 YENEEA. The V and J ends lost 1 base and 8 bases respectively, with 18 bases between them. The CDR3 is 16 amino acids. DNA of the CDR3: TGTGCCAGCAGCTTAGGTCTCGACCCGGTCCAGGATGAGCAGTTCTTC. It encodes CASSLGLDPVQDEQFF. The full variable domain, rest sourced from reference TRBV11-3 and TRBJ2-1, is EAGVVQSPRYKIIEKKQPVAFWCNPISGHNTLYWYLQNLGQGPELLIRYENEEAVDDSQLPKDRFSAERLKGVDSTLKIQPAELGDSAVYLCASSLGLDPVQDEQFFGPGTRLTVL.

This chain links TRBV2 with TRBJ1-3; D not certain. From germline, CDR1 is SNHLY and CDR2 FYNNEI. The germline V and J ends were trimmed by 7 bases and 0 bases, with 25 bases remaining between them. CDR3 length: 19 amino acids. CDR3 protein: CASKQEGLVLPDSGNTIYF. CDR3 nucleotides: TGTGCCAGCAAACAAGAGGGCTTAGTTCTCCCCGACTCTGGAAACACCATATATTTT. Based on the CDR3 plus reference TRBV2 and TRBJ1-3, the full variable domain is EPEVTQTPSHQVTQMGQEVILRCVPISNHLYFYWYRQILGQKVEFLVSFYNNEISEKSEIFDDQFSVERPDGSNFTLKIRSTKLEDSAMYFCASKQEGLVLPDSGNTIYFGEGSWLTVV.

The CDR3 protein is CASSPSGLNYNEQFF. In DNA, the CDR3 is TGTGCCAGCAGCCCTTCGGGACTGAACTACAATGAGCAGTTCTTC. The chain has TRBV7-3 and TRBJ2-1; a possible D gene is TRBD2 (6 bases). Trimming left V 5 bases short and J 3 bases short, with 14 bases between. CDR1 is SGHTA and CDR2 is FQGTGA in the germline V gene. The CDR3 has 15 amino acids.

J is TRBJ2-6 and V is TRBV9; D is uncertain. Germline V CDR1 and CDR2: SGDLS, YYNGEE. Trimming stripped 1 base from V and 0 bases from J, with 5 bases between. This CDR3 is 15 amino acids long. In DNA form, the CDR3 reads TGTGCCAGCAGCGTAACAATCTCTGGGGCCAACGTCCTGACTTTC. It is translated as CASSVTISGANVLTF.

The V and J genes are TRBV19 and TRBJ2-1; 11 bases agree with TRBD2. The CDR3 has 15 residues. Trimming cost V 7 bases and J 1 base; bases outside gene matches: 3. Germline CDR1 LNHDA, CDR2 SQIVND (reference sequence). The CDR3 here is CASKSSGRSYNEQFF. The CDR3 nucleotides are TGTGCCAGTAAGTCTAGCGGGAGGTCCTACAATGAGCAGTTCTTC.